This T cell receptor beta chain was obtained from a study of blood T cells in healthy people across ages. With a J-beta primer mix and a sample-barcoded 5' primer, a second PCR ran about 7 to 12 cycles. TCRdb reanalysed the 5' RACE reads using MiXCR and keeps one entry per CDR3 protein. The sample has more than 1,000,000 distinct CDR3 sequences; 20% to 25% are singletons. The germline gives CDR1 DFQATT, CDR2 SNEGSKA (reference sequence). Trimming pared 3 bases from V and 4 bases from J, leaving 18 bases between. There are 15 residues in the CDR3. Concerning this clonotype itself: The target antigen is unknown.

Notes on the study in general: Greater diversity and more naive CD4+ cells were seen in long-lived donors than in aged donors.

The sample was also reused in another study, on T cells of mothers and their children. That paper states: cDNA synthesis used all extracted RNA, roughly 1.6 ug per 15 ul. Both sample barcodes and 2-4 random nucleotides came from the M1S primer of the second PCR.

The clonotype originates from a girl between 2 and 10 years old in good health. The chain uses TRBV20-1 and TRBJ2-5, with D possibly called TRBD1 or TRBD2 (5 bases each). The sample comprised blood. The CDR3 is CSARKPGTRRETQYF. The CDR3 coding sequence is TGCAGTGCTAGGAAACCGGGGACCAGGCGAGAGACCCAGTACTTC.